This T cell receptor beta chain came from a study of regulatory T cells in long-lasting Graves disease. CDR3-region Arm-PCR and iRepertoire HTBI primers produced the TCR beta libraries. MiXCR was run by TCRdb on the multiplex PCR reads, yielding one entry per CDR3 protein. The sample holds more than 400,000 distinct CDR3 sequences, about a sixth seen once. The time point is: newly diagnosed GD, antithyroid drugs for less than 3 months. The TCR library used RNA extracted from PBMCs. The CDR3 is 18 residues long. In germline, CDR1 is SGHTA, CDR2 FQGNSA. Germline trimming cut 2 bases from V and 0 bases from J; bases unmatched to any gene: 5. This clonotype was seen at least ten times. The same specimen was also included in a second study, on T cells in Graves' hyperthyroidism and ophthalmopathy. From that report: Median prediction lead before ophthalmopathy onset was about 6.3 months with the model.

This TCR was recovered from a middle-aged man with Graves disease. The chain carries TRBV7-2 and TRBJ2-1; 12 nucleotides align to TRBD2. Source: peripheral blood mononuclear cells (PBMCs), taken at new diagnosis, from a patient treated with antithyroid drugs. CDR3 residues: CASSLLAGGISSYNEQFF. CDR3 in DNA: TGTGCCAGCAGCTTACTAGCGGGAGGGATTAGCTCCTACAATGAGCAGTTCTTC.